This record concerns one T cell receptor beta chain sequence. This specimen belongs to a study of blood T cell repertoires in COVID-19. Study context: Samples taken during acute and convalescent COVID-19 were collected in the United States, Italy and Spain. Sources were T cells, B-cell-depleted T cells, or PBMCs; the material itself was cDNA or gDNA.

V was clipped by 5 bases and J by 8 bases; unmatched bases: 9. CDR1 MNHEY and CDR2 SMNVEV come from the germline V gene (reference sequence). The CDR3 covers 16 residues. Authors' processing steps: Amplification of reference gene primers was used by the study to estimate nucleated cell counts. TCRdb keeps only in-frame clones here, not all; method: immunoSEQ multiplex PCR. V and J calls and clone size follow that table, whereas D and trimming were derived from the DNA. The data hold roughly 250,000 clones, with approximately 86% observed a single time. The sample was peripheral blood. The chain recombines TRBV27 with TRBJ2-1, with 13 bases lining up with TRBD2. The origin of this receptor is a middle-aged man who had recovered from COVID-19. This chain's CDR3 is CASSPGGTSGIYEQFF. The CDR3 nucleotides read TGTGCCAGCAGTCCGGGAGGGACTAGCGGGATCTATGAGCAGTTCTTC.